This T cell receptor beta chain is from a study of blood T cell repertoires in COVID-19. Study-wide background: PBMCs, B-cell-depleted T cells, or T cells were the source of the cDNA or gDNA that made up the material.

Assay used: immunoSEQ multiplex PCR; TCRdb lists only in-frame clones, some missing. This table holds more than 250,000 clones, about 85% found once. Recovered participants had two consecutive negative NP/OP PCR tests, healthcare professional clearance, or symptom resolution. Germline V gene sequence: CDR1 SGHTA, CDR2 FQGNSA. CDR3 length: 15 residues. The germline V and J ends were trimmed by 3 bases and 6 bases, with 15 bases remaining between them. The chain combines TRBV7-2 with TRBJ1-5, with D possibly being TRBD1 (6 bases). The clonotype originates from a woman younger than 45 who had recovered from COVID-19. The sample comprised PBMCs or T cells enriched from blood (not recorded which). In DNA form, the CDR3 reads TGTGCCAGCAGCTTTGGTAACAGGGTTGGTCAGCCCCAGCATTTT. The encoded protein is CASSFGNRVGQPQHF.